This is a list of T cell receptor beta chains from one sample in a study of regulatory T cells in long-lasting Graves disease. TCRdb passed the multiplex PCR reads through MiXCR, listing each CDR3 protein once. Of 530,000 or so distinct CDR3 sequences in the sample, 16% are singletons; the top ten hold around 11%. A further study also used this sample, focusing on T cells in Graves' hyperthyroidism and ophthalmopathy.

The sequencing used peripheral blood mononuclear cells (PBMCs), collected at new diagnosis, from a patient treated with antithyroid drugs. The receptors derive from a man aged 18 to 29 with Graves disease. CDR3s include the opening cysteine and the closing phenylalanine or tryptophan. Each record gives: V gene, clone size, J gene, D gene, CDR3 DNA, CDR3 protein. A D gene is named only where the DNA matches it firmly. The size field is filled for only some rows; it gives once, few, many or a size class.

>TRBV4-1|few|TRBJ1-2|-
TGCGCCAGCAGCCAAGGAAGCGAGCTGTTCTCAGCTAACTATGGCTACACCTTC
CASSQGSELFSANYGYTF
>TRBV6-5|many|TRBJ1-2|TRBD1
TGTGCCAGCAGTTACACAGGGGCAAGCTATGGCTACACCTTC
CASSYTGASYGYTF
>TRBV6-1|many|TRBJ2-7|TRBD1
TGTGCCAGCAGTGAACGACAGGGAGCCCCCGAGCAGTACTTC
CASSERQGAPEQYF
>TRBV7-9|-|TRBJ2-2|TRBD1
TGTGCCAGCAGCCCCAGCCGGGGACAGGGGTCCGGGGAGCTGTTTTTT
CASSPSRGQGSGELFF
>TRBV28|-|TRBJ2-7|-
TGTGCCAGCAAGTCGGGGGCAATTTACGAGCAGTACTTC
CASKSGAIYEQYF
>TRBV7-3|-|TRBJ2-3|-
TGTGCCAGCAGCTTATCAGGAGCCCCCACAGATACGCAGTATTTT
CASSLSGAPTDTQYF
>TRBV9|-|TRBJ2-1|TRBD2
TGTGCCAGCAATCCCGGGACTAGCGTCAACAATGAGCAGTTCTTC
CASNPGTSVNNEQFF
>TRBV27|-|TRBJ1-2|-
TGTGCCAGCAGTCATCGGCTTAACTATGGCTACACCTTC
CASSHRLNYGYTF
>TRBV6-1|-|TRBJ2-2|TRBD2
TGTGCCACCCAGCGGGAGCTAAACACCGGGGAGCTGTTTTTT
CATQRELNTGELFF
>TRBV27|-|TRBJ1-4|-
TGTGCCAGCAGTCCACGGCCGAGGGGGATCGAAAAACTGTTTTTT
CASSPRPRGIEKLFF
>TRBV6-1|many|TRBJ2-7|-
TGTGCCAGCAGCCACCGGGAAGAGCAGTACTTC
CASSHREEQYF